This T cell receptor beta chain was profiled in a study of blood T cells in healthy people across ages. Trimming stripped 2 bases from V and 3 bases from J, with 13 bases between. Germline V gives CDR1 LNHNV, CDR2 YYDKDF (reference sequence). The CDR3 runs 15 residues. Roughly 9.5 milliliters of peripheral blood were drawn from each donor into EDTA-treated tubes. The sample holds a few counts of this clonotype. The use of a sample-barcoded 5' primer and a J-beta primer mix characterized a second PCR of about 6 to 11 cycles. One entry per CDR3 protein results from TCRdb running MiXCR on the 5' RACE reads. The data hold 1 million or so distinct CDR3 sequences, with 20% to 25% observed a single time. The same data also went into a second study, on T cells of mothers and their children.

The chain uses TRBV15 and TRBJ2-5; D is undetermined. What was sequenced was blood. The receptor was derived from a girl aged 2 to 10 in good health. The CDR3, as DNA: TGTGCCACCAGCAGATCCAGAAGTCTAGAAGAGACCCAGTACTTC. It translates to CATSRSRSLEETQYF.